The entry that follows covers one T cell receptor (beta chain) sequence. Sample-barcoded 5' priming and a J-beta primer mix drove a second PCR of about 6 to 12 cycles. TCRdb re-called the 5' RACE reads through MiXCR, storing one row per CDR3 protein. This repertoire shows 650,000 or so distinct CDR3 sequences, about 50% found once; its top ten account for roughly 14%. The data derive from a study of blood T cells in healthy people across ages. Germline-derived CDR1 and CDR2 are MNHNS and SASEGT. This CDR3 is built from 15 residues. Trimming removed 2 bases from V and 14 bases from J; junction bases left unmatched: 14.

Sequencing was done on a sample of blood. The TCR sequence derives from a woman aged 80 or over in good health. V is TRBV6-1 and J is TRBJ2-3, with 9 bases aligning to TRBD1. This chain's CDR3 is CASSESGQGDRYAYF. For the CDR3, the DNA is TGTGCCAGCAGTGAATCGGGACAGGGAGATAGATACGCGTATTTT.